Following are 22 T cell receptor beta chains from one sample sequenced in a study of T cell repertoires in cytomegalovirus infection. TCRdb redid the calling of the reads with MiXCR, one entry per CDR3 protein. The data hold roughly 600,000 distinct CDR3 sequences, with 24% observed a single time. The sequencing input was CD8+ T cells from PBMCs. These receptors were obtained from a human donor in good health (CMV status not recorded). Some clones in this sample may be carry-over from other donors' samples.

The CDR3 protein is CASSRQDYYEQYF. The CDR3, as DNA: TGTGCCAGCAGCAGACAGGATTACTACGAGCAGTACTTC. The rearrangement links TRBV13 to TRBJ2-7; D may be TRBD1 (6 bases). The germline V and J ends were trimmed by 5 bases and 3 bases, with 11 bases remaining between them. Per the germline V gene, CDR1 is PRHDT and CDR2 is FYEKMQ (reference sequence). This CDR3 has 13 amino acids.

This clonotype was counted many times. The rearrangement uses TRBV2 and TRBJ1-5; D may be TRBD1 (6 bases). The germline V gene has CDR1 SNHLY and CDR2 FYNNEI. Trimming pared 11 bases from V and 7 bases from J, leaving 15 bases between. CDR3 size: 12 residues. CDR3 protein: CACRGRGQPQHF. The CDR3 DNA follows: TGTGCCTGCCGGGGGCGGGGGCAGCCCCAGCATTTT.

The V and J genes are TRBV6-2 or TRBV6-3 and TRBJ2-7; 9 bases agree with TRBD2. Germline assignment: CDR1 MNHEY and CDR2 SVGEGT. Trimming took 10 bases from V and 0 from J; bases not matched to a gene: 7. The length of the CDR3 is 14 residues. The CDR3 nucleotides read TGTGCCACCGGGAGACTAGCGGACTCCTACGAGCAGTACGTC. Amino acids: CATGRLADSYEQYV.

This clonotype was seen at least ten times. This sequence joins TRBV7-2 and TRBJ2-1; the D is unclear. The CDR3 extends over 11 amino acids. V shed 7 bases and J shed 9 bases, with 10 bases lying between them. Germline V lookup: CDR1 SGHTA, CDR2 FQGNSA. The CDR3 reads CASIQGREQFF. The CDR3 nucleotides are TGTGCCAGCATCCAAGGCCGTGAGCAGTTCTTC.

This clonotype was picked up a small number of times. The chain recombines TRBV19 with TRBJ2-1; 8 nucleotides match TRBD2. After removal of 3 bases from V and 7 bases from J, the junction contained 11 bases not matched to a gene. This CDR3 is 16 amino acids long. CDR1 is LNHDA and CDR2 is SQIVND in the germline V gene (reference sequence). The CDR3 here is CASSMASGPSVNEQFF. In nucleotides, the CDR3 is TGTGCCAGTAGTATGGCTAGCGGGCCTTCTGTGAATGAGCAGTTCTTC.

For the CDR3, the DNA is TGTGCCAGCAGTGCGACAGGATATAGCAATCAGCCCCAGCATTTT. Amino acids: CASSATGYSNQPQHF. This chain connects TRBV6-1 to TRBJ1-5, with a possible D match to TRBD1 (6 bases). Trimming removed 4 bases at V and 0 bases at J, with 10 bases between. This CDR3 contains 15 residues. Germline-derived CDR1 and CDR2 are MNHNS and SASEGT.

This clonotype was counted ten times or more. V usage is TRBV20-1 and J usage is TRBJ2-1, with TRBD1 identical over 7 bases. Germline V CDR1 and CDR2: DFQATT, SNEGSKA (reference sequence). CDR3 length equals 18 residues. The J segment lost 6 bases and the V segment lost 0 bases, leaving 17 bases of the junction unmatched. The CDR3 coding sequence is TGCAGTGCTAGAGATGAGGGACAACAGGGGCAAGTCGGCAATGAGCAGTTCTTC. This translates into CSARDEGQQGQVGNEQFF.

The chain is built from TRBV6-5 and TRBJ2-7; no reliable D call. Trimming stripped 2 bases from V and 0 bases from J, with 11 bases between. Germline V gives CDR1 MNHEY, CDR2 SVGAGI. The CDR3 has 15 residues. The DNA for the CDR3 is TGTGCCAGCAGTTACGGGTCCCATAGCTCCTACGAGCAGTACTTC. This sequence encodes CASSYGSHSSYEQYF.

This clonotype was observed a handful of times. The CDR3 DNA reads as TGCAGCGGGAAAGGCCTAGCAGCAGATACGCAGTATTTT. Amino acid sequence: CSGKGLAADTQYF. This chain links TRBV29-1 with TRBJ2-3; weak D call: TRBD2 (5 bases). V lost 7 bases and J lost 4, with 15 bases in between. CDR1 and CDR2 (germline): SQVTM, ANQGSEA. The CDR3 contains 13 residues.

This clonotype was seen repeatedly, ten times or more. J is TRBJ1-2 and V is TRBV6-5; maybe TRBD1 (5 bases). V was cut by 7 bases and J by 7 bases, with 16 bases left in between. Germline CDR1 MNHEY, CDR2 SVGAGI. CDR3 size: 13 residues. The CDR3 protein is CASTFGAISGYTF. CDR3 sequence (DNA): TGTGCCAGCACCTTCGGGGCAATCTCTGGCTACACCTTC.

This clonotype was detected only a few times. The rearrangement joins TRBV6-1 to TRBJ2-5; D perhaps matches TRBD1 (5 bases). Per germline, CDR1 MNHNS and CDR2 SASEGT. Trimming took 5 bases from V and 2 from J, leaving 12 bases between them. CDR3 length equals 14 residues. In nucleotides, the CDR3 is TGTGCCAGCAGTAAAAGACAGTGGCAAGAGACCCAGTACTTC. This translates into CASSKRQWQETQYF.

The gene calls are TRBV6-1 and TRBJ2-3; D not certain. This CDR3 spans 13 amino acids. Germline V CDR1 and CDR2: MNHNS, SASEGT. Trimming pared 5 bases from V and 5 bases from J, leaving 11 bases between. Written as DNA, the CDR3 is TGTGCCAGCAGTTACGGAAGTTTAGATACGCAGTATTTT. It yields the protein CASSYGSLDTQYF.

The rearrangement uses TRBV15 and TRBJ2-1; D gene uncertain. Germline-derived CDR1 and CDR2 are LNHNV and YYDKDF (reference sequence). The V end was cut by 5 bases, the J end by 0 bases, with 8 bases between. The CDR3 is made up of 14 amino acids. CDR3 DNA sequence: TGTGCCACCAGCTCCTTTAGCTCCTACAATGAGCAGTTCTTC. Protein product: CATSSFSSYNEQFF.

This clonotype was found many times. This sequence joins TRBV25-1 and TRBJ1-4; D might be TRBD1 (5 bases). Trimming pared 2 bases from V and 0 bases from J, leaving 10 bases between. This CDR3 contains 16 residues. Germline V gene data show CDR1 as MGHDK and CDR2 as SYGVNS. The CDR3 bases are TGTGCCAGCAGTGAACGGGGGGTCCCAACTAATGAAAAACTGTTTTTT. This gives the protein CASSERGVPTNEKLFF.

The chain combines TRBV28 with TRBJ2-3; D is perhaps TRBD1 (6 bases). CDR3 length: 16 amino acids. Trimming took 2 bases from V and 2 from J, leaving 14 bases between them. CDR1 is MDHEN and CDR2 is SYDVKM in the germline V gene. This CDR3 is CASSLLRDTYTDTQYF. CDR3 DNA: TGTGCCAGCAGTTTACTCAGGGACACCTACACAGATACGCAGTATTTT.

In this sample, this clonotype turned up a few times. This chain links TRBV6-2 or TRBV6-3 with TRBJ1-1; TRBD1 might be the D (5 bases). Germline CDR1 and CDR2: MNHEY and SVGEGT. The CDR3 covers 15 residues. V was trimmed by 6 bases and J by 0 bases, leaving 14 bases between them. As DNA, the CDR3 is TGTGCCAGCAGCGACGGGGGTGAGGTGAACACTGAAGCTTTCTTT. Amino acid sequence: CASSDGGEVNTEAFF.

The V gene is TRBV15, the J gene TRBJ2-7; 9 bases agree with TRBD2. The CDR3 extends over 16 amino acids. Losses at the gene ends were 3 bases for V and 3 bases for J; bases not matched to a gene: 9. CDR1 and CDR2 from the germline V gene are LNHNV and YYDKDF (reference sequence). CDR3 region: CATSSDRSSGVYEQYF. In nucleotides, the CDR3 is TGTGCCACCAGCAGTGACAGGTCTAGCGGGGTCTACGAGCAGTACTTC.

This clonotype occurred a few times. CDR3 sequence (DNA): TGTGCCAGCAGCTTAGGGGGAGCGGGGGCCTATGGCTACACCTTC. Residues: CASSLGGAGAYGYTF. The chain employs TRBV7-6 and TRBJ1-2; D may be TRBD1 (6 bases). Trimming took 1 base from V and 4 from J, leaving 13 bases between them. The CDR3 consists of 15 residues. Germline-derived CDR1 and CDR2 are SGHVS and FNYEAQ.

CDR3 residues: CASSQAGGVSTDTQYF. The CDR3 coding sequence is TGCGCCAGCAGCCAAGCCGGGGGGGTTAGCACAGATACGCAGTATTTT. The chain combines TRBV4-1 with TRBJ2-3, with TRBD2 identical over 8 bases. CDR1 and CDR2 from the germline V gene are MGHRA and YSYEKL. V trimming: 1 base; J trimming: 0 bases; junction bases outside the gene matches: 3. This CDR3 is 16 amino acids long.

The V call is TRBV5-5, the J call TRBJ2-3; D possibly corresponds to TRBD2 (7 bases). The V and J ends lost 0 bases and 3 bases respectively, with 17 bases between them. Germline V gene sequence: CDR1 SGHKS, CDR2 YYEKEE (reference sequence). This CDR3 comprises 17 residues. CDR3 coding DNA: TGTGCCAGCAGCTTGGCAGGTGTCGGGGGGCCTACAGATACGCAGTATTTT. Its translation: CASSLAGVGGPTDTQYF.

This clonotype was counted at least ten times. The chain recombines TRBV7-6 with TRBJ2-7; D is possibly TRBD2 (6 bases). The CDR3 extends over 13 amino acids. In germline, CDR1 is SGHVS, CDR2 FNYEAQ. V dropped 1 base and J dropped 7 bases, with 11 bases sitting between them. CDR3 sequence reads: CASSLGGAGEQYV. The CDR3 coding sequence is TGTGCCAGCAGCTTAGGCGGGGCTGGTGAGCAGTACGTC.

This chain uses TRBV5-1 with TRBJ1-1; D unclear. V lost 2 bases and J lost 2, with 10 bases in between. Germline loops: CDR1 SGHRS, CDR2 YFSETQ. CDR3 size: 14 residues. The CDR3 sequence is CASSLIYRNTEAFF. DNA of the CDR3: TGCGCCAGCAGCTTAATATACAGAAACACTGAAGCTTTCTTT.